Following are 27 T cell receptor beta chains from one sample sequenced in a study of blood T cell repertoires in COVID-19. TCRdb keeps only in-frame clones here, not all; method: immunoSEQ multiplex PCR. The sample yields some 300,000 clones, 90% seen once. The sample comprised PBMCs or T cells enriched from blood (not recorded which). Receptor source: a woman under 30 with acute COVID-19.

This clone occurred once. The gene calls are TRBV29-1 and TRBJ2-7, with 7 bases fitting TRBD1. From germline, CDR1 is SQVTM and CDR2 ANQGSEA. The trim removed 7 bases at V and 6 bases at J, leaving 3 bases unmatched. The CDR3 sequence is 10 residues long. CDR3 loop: CSGGDSEQYF. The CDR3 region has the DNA TGCAGCGGTGGGGACAGCGAGCAGTACTTC.

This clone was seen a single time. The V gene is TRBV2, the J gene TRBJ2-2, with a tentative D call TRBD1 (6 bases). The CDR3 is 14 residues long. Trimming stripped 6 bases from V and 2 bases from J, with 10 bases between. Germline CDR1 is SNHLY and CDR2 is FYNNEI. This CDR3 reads CASRDRPNTGELFF. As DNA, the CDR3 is TGTGCCAGCAGGGACAGACCCAACACCGGGGAGCTGTTTTTT.

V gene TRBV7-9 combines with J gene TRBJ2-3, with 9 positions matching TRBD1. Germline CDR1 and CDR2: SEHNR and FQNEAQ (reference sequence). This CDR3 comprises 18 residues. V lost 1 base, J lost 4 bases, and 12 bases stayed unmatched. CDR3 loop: CASSLGGTGKLSADTQYF. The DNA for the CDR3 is TGTGCCAGCAGCTTAGGGGGGACAGGGAAATTAAGCGCAGATACGCAGTATTTT.

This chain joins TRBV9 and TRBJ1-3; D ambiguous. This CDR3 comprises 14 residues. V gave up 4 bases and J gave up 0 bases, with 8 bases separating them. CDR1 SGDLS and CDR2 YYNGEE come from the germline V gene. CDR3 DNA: TGTGCCAGCAGCTCCCCGAGCTCTGGAAACACCATATATTTT. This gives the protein CASSSPSSGNTIYF.

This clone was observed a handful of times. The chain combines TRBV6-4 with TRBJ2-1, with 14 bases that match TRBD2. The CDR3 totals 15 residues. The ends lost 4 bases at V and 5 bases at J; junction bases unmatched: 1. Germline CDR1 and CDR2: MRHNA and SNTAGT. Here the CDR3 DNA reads TGTGCCAGCAGTGGGGGACTAGCGGGAGACAATGAGCAGTTCTTC. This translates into CASSGGLAGDNEQFF.

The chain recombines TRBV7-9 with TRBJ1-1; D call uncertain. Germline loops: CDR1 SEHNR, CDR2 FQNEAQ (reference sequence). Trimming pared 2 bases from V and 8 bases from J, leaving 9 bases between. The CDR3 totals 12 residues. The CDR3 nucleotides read TGTGCCAGCAGCTTACCCAGGAAAGAAGCTTTCTTT. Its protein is CASSLPRKEAFF.

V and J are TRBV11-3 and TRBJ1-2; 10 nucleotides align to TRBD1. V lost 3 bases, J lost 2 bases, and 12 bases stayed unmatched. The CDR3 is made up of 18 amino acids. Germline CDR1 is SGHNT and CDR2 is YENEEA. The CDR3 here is CASSLLRDRGSGNYGYTF. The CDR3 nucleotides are TGTGCCAGCAGCTTGCTCCGGGACAGGGGTTCAGGGAACTATGGCTACACCTTC.

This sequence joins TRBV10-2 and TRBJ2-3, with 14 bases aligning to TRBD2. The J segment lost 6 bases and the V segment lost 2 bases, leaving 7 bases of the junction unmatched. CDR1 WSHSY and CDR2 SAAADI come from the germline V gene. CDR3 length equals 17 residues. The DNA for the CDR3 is TGCGCCAGCAGTGAGCAGACTAGCGGGAGGGGGATGGATACGCAGTATTTT. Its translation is CASSEQTSGRGMDTQYF.

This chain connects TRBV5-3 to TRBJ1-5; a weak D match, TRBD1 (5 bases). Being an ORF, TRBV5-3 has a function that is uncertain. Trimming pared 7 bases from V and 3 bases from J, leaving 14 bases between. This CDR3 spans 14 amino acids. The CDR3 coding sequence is TGTGCCAGAGGGGCAGGGAAGCTCAATCAGCCCCAGCATTTT. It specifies CARGAGKLNQPQHF.

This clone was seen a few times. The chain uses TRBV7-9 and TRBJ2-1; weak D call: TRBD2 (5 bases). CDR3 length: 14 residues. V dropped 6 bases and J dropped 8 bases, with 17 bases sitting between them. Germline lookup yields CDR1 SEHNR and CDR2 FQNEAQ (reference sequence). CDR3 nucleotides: TGTGCCAGCAGATTCGGGCTAGCCGATGATGAGCAGTTCTTC. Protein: CASRFGLADDEQFF.

CDR3 bases: TGTGCCAGCAGCTTAGCGGTGGGACAGGGCTCAGGTGGCTACACCTTC. Its translation: CASSLAVGQGSGGYTF. The chain is built from TRBV7-9 and TRBJ1-2, with 9 positions matching TRBD1. The germline CDR1 and CDR2 sequences are SEHNR and FQNEAQ (reference sequence). V gave up 0 bases and J gave up 7 bases; unmatched junction bases: 9. The CDR3 has 16 residues.

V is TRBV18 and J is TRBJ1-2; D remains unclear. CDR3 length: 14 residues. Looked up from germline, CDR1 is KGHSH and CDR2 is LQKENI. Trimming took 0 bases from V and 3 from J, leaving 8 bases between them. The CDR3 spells CASSPPLRDYGYTF. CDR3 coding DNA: TGTGCCAGCTCACCACCGCTCCGGGACTATGGCTACACCTTC.

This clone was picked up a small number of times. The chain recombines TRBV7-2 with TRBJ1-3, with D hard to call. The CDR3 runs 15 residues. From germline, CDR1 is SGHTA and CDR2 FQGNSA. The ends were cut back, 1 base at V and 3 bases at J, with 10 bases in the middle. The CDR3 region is CASSLGSPDGNTIYF. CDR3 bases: TGTGCCAGCAGCTTAGGTTCCCCAGATGGAAACACCATATATTTT.

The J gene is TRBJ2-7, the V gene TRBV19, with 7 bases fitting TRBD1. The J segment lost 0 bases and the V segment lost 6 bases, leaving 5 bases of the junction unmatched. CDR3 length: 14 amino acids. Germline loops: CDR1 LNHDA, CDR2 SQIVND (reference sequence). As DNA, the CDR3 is TGTGCCAGTAGCCCGACAGGGACCTCCTACGAGCAGTACTTC. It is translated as CASSPTGTSYEQYF.

The CDR3 is CASSSPGQSMNTEAFF. As DNA, the CDR3 is TGTGCCAGCAGCTCTCCGGGACAGTCCATGAACACTGAAGCTTTCTTT. The chain has TRBV11-2 and TRBJ1-1; 7 nucleotides line up with TRBD1. The length of the CDR3 is 16 residues. Looked up from germline, CDR1 is SGHAT and CDR2 is FQNNGV. Trimming cost V 4 bases and J 0 bases; bases outside gene matches: 8.

CDR3 nucleotides: TGTGCCAGCAGCTTAATTCCGGGGAGCAATCAGCCCCAGCATTTT. Encoded protein: CASSLIPGSNQPQHF. The V and J genes are TRBV7-3 and TRBJ1-5; D is uncertain. V gave up 1 base and J gave up 1 base, with 8 bases separating them. Germline V gene sequence: CDR1 SGHTA, CDR2 FQGTGA. The CDR3 has 15 residues.

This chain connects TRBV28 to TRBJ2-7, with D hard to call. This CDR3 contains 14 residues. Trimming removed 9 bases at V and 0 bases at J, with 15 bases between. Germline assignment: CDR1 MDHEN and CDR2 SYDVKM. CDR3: CASSPHTVSYEQYF. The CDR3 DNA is TGTGCCAGTTCACCCCACACCGTCTCCTACGAGCAGTACTTC.

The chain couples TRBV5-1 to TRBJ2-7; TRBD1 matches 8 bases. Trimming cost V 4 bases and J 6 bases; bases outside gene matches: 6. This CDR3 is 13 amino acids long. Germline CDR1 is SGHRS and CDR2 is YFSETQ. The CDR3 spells CASSMDRVGEQYF. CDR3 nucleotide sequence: TGCGCCAGCAGCATGGACAGGGTGGGCGAGCAGTACTTC.

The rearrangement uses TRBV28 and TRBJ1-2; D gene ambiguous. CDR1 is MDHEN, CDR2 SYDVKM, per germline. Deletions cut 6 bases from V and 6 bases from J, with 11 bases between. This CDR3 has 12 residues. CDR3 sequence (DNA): TGTGCCAGCAGCCGAGATCCCAATGGCTACACCTTC. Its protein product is CASSRDPNGYTF.

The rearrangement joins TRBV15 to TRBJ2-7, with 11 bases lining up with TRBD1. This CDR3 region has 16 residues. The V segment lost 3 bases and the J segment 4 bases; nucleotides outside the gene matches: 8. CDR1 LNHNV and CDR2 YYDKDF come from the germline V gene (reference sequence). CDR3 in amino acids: CATSRGFGTGGYEQYF. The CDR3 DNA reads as TGTGCCACCAGCAGGGGATTCGGGACAGGGGGTTACGAGCAGTACTTC. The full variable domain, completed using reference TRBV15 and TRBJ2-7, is DAMVIQNPRYQVTQFGKPVTLSCSQTLNHNVMYWYQQKSSQAPKLLFHYYDKDFNNEADTPDNFQSRRPNTSFCFLDIRSPGLGDTAMYLCATSRGFGTGGYEQYFGPGTRLTVT.

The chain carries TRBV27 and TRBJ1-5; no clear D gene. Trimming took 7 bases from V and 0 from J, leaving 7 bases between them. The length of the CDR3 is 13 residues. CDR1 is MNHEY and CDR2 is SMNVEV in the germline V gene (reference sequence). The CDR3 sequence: CASTGISNQPQHF. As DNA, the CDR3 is TGTGCCAGCACCGGGATTAGCAATCAGCCCCAGCATTTT.

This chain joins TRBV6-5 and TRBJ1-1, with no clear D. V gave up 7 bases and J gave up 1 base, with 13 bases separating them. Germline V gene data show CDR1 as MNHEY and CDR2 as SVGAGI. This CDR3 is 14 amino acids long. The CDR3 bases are TGTGCCAGCACAAGGGCGGGTTCGAACACTGAAGCTTTCTTT. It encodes CASTRAGSNTEAFF.

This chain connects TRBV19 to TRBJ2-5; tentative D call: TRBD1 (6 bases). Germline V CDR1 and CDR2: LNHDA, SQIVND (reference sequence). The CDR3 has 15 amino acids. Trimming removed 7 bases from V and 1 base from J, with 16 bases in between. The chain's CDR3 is CASTPPQGIQETQYF. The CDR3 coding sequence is TGTGCCAGTACCCCACCCCAGGGGATCCAAGAGACCCAGTACTTC.

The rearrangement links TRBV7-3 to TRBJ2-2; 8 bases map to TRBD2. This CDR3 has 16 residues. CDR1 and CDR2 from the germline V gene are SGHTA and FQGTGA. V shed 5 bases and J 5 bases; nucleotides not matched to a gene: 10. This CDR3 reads CASSPSSGRGTGELFF. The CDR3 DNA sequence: TGTGCCAGCAGCCCCTCAAGCGGGAGAGGGACCGGGGAGCTGTTTTTT.

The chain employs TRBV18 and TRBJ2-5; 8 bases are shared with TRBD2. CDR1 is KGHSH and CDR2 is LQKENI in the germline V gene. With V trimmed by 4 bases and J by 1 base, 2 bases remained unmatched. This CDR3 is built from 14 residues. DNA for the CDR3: TGTGCCAGCTCACTCACTAGCGGCCAAGAGACCCAGTACTTC. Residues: CASSLTSGQETQYF.

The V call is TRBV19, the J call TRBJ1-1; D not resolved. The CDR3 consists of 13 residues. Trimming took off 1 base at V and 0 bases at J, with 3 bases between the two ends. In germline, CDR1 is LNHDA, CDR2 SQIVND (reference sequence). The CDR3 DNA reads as TGTGCCAGTAGTATAGCTCTGAACACTGAAGCTTTCTTT. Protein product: CASSIALNTEAFF.

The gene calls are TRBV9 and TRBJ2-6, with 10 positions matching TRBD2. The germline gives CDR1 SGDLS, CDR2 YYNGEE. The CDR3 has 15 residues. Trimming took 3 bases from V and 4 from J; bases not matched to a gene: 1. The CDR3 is CASSEGLAGANVLTF. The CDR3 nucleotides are TGTGCCAGCAGCGAGGGACTAGCGGGGGCCAACGTCCTGACTTTC. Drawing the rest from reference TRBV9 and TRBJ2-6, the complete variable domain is DSGVTQTPKHLITATGQRVTLRCSPRSGDLSVYWYQQSLDQGLQFLIQYYNGEERAKGNILERFSAQQFPDLHSELNLSSLELGDSALYFCASSEGLAGANVLTFGAGSRLTVL.